These 8 T cell receptor beta chains came from one sample sequenced in a study of blood T cells in healthy people across ages. It was with a sample-barcoded 5' primer and a J-beta primer mix that a second PCR of about 6 to 12 cycles was run. TCRdb itself ran the 5' RACE reads through MiXCR, one entry per CDR3 protein. This sample has approximately 800,000 distinct CDR3 sequences, with around two thirds found just once. The sample taken for sequencing was blood. Receptors were obtained from a man aged 25-45 years in good health.

This clonotype was seen a few times. The chain recombines TRBV2 with TRBJ2-4; the D gene is possibly TRBD2 (6 bases). CDR3 length: 15 amino acids. V lost 2 bases, J lost 0 bases, and 8 bases lay in between. CDR1 SNHLY and CDR2 FYNNEI come from the germline V gene. The DNA of the CDR3 is TGTGCCAGCAGTGAACCGGGACTAGCCAAAAACATTCAGTACTTC. Translation gives CASSEPGLAKNIQYF.

V gene TRBV9 combines with J gene TRBJ2-1; TRBD1 is a possible D gene (6 bases). Germline CDR1 SGDLS, CDR2 YYNGEE. This CDR3 has 15 residues. The ends were cut back, 4 bases at V and 8 bases at J, with 19 bases in the middle. CDR3 coding DNA: TGTGCCAGCAGCCAAATGGGGGACAAATTCGATGAGCAGTTCTTC. Translated: CASSQMGDKFDEQFF.

This rearrangement joins TRBV30 to TRBJ1-2; TRBD1 might be the D (6 bases). The CDR3 runs to 14 residues. From germline, CDR1 is GTSNPN and CDR2 SVGIG (reference sequence). V was clipped by 1 base and J by 6 bases, with 15 bases between them. DNA for the CDR3: TGTGCCTGGAGTGACCCCCCAGGGGCGGATGGCTACACCTTC. It is translated as CAWSDPPGADGYTF. Full variable domain (remainder filled in from reference TRBV30 and TRBJ1-2): SQTIHQWPATLVQPVGSPLSLECTVEGTSNPNLYWYRQAAGRGLQLLFYSVGIGQISSEVPQNLSASRPQDRQFILSSKKLLLSDSGFYLCAWSDPPGADGYTFGSGTRLTVV.

The rearrangement uses TRBV6-2 or TRBV6-3 and TRBJ2-1; 7 bases are shared with TRBD2. J gave up 4 bases and V 2 bases, and 5 bases lay outside the gene matches. Germline V gene sequence: CDR1 MNHEY, CDR2 SVGEGT. The length of the CDR3 is 15 residues. DNA of the CDR3: TGTGCCAGCAGTTACCGAGCGGGGCTGTACAATGAGCAGTTCTTC. It translates to CASSYRAGLYNEQFF.

This clonotype was observed a handful of times. The chain uses TRBV27 and TRBJ2-1; D not certain. The CDR3 has 14 residues. V lost 3 bases to trimming and J lost 8 bases, with 14 bases between them. Germline CDR1 MNHEY, CDR2 SMNVEV (reference sequence). The CDR3 bases are TGTGCCAGCAGTTTGGCGCGGCAGGCAGATGAGCAGTTCTTC. Protein sequence: CASSLARQADEQFF.

This clonotype was counted a single time. The chain has TRBV20-1 and TRBJ1-5; the D gene is possibly TRBD1 (5 bases). V shed 6 bases and J shed 11 bases, with 23 bases lying between them. CDR1 DFQATT and CDR2 SNEGSKA come from the germline V gene (reference sequence). The CDR3 spans 14 residues. DNA for the CDR3: TGCAGTGCGGTGGAGACGGGGCCCCAGTCAGCCCAGCATTTT. Translation: CSAVETGPQSAQHF.

As concerns this clonotype: At one boundary the junction diverges from the germline segment, which might be a read error. The chain carries TRBV7-2 and TRBJ1-2, with D tentatively TRBD1 (5 bases). The length of the CDR3 is 15 residues. CDR1 and CDR2 (germline): SGHTA, FQGNSA. DNA of the CDR3: TGTGCCAGCAGCCCAAATGGGGGATCTAACTATGGCCACACCTTC. Amino acids: CASSPNGGSNYGHTF.

J is TRBJ2-5 and V is TRBV5-1; perhaps TRBD2 as D (7 bases). Trimming left V 2 bases short and J 3 bases short, with 11 bases between. The CDR3 is 14 amino acids. Germline V gene sequence: CDR1 SGHRS, CDR2 YFSETQ. For the CDR3, the DNA is TGCGCCAGCAGCTTTGGGGGGGCGAAAGAGACCCAGTACTTC. Translating gives CASSFGGAKETQYF.